The entry below describes one TCR beta chain. Its cognate antigen is unknown. Trimming removed 5 bases from V and 1 base from J; junction bases left unmatched: 9. There are 16 residues in the CDR3. Germline V gives CDR1 SGHVS, CDR2 FQNEAQ. Sample-barcoded 5' priming and a J-beta primer mix drove a second PCR of 7 to 11 cycles. Every sample produced at least 2.5 million CDR3-containing paired-end reads. TCRdb reprocessed the 5' RACE reads with MiXCR, giving one entry per CDR3 protein. The repertoire holds about 1 million distinct CDR3 sequences, with over 35% as singletons. The data belong to a study of blood T cells in healthy people across ages. Healthy Caucasian individuals from Russia aged roughly 6 to 90 served as donors. The study's findings and limits: With naive T cell percentage, TCR beta diversity showed a strong correlation.

The rearrangement links TRBV7-8 to TRBJ2-5; TRBD2 matches at 8 bases. Sequenced: blood. The receptor was derived from a woman between 55 and 75 years old in good health. Written as DNA, the CDR3 is TGTGCCAGCAGCCTGCGACTAGCGACCTTCCAAGAGACCCAGTACTTC. Encoded protein: CASSLRLATFQETQYF.